The clone carrying this T cell receptor (beta chain) was seen ten or more times. This sample was included in a study of T-cell reconstitution after alpha-beta-depleted transplantation in children. For TCRbeta, the library was prepared with unique molecular identifiers. MiXCR, run by TCRdb on the PCR reads, gives a single entry per CDR3 protein. The sample records 250,000 to 350,000 distinct CDR3 sequences, more than 9% being singletons. V was clipped by 3 bases and J by 1 base, with 9 bases between them. This CDR3 has 14 amino acids. The sample consisted of PBMCs from the stem cell graft donor, taken from the stem cell graft. The clonotype originates from a human donor who donated a stem cell graft to a child with SCID. The chain employs TRBV12-3 or TRBV12-4 and TRBJ1-2; D is ambiguous. CDR3 residues: CASSFSGLNYGYTF. For the CDR3, the DNA is TGTGCCAGCAGTTTTTCCGGGCTTAACTATGGCTACACCTTC.